This TCR beta chain is from a study of T-cell memory formation after mild COVID-19. General study findings and limits: Several responding clones turned up in pre-infection memory, indicating that cross-reactive memory may have taken part.

Looked up from germline, CDR1 is SGHRS and CDR2 is YFSETQ. The CDR3 consists of 18 residues. Trimming pared 4 bases from V and 0 bases from J, leaving 20 bases between. TCRdb re-derived calls from the 5' RACE reads in MiXCR, one entry per CDR3 protein. The table has 400,000 to 500,000 distinct CDR3 sequences, about 24% seen once; the top ten hold roughly 8.9%. This clonotype was counted only a few times. Antigen unknown. The TCR was taken from an adult woman who had mild COVID-19 (a few samples of this study predate the infection). Cell type and time point are not known. The sequenced sample was PBMCs or a T cell subset sorted from them (not recorded which). The V gene is TRBV5-1, the J gene TRBJ2-1; tentative D call: TRBD1 (6 bases). As DNA, the CDR3 is TGCGCCAGCAGCAAATTCATTTTTCCGGACAGCTCCTACAATGAGCAGTTCTTC. It codes for CASSKFIFPDSSYNEQFF. The complete variable domain, with remaining parts taken from reference TRBV5-1 and TRBJ2-1, reads KAGVTQTPRYLIKTRGQQVTLSCSPISGHRSVSWYQQTPGQGLQFLFEYFSETQRNKGNFPGRFSGRQFSNSRSEMNVSTLELGDSALYLCASSKFIFPDSSYNEQFFGPGTRLTVL.